This TCR beta chain was recorded in a study of PD-1 blockade in classical Hodgkin lymphoma (dated by TCRdb to the early 2020s). General notes on the study: Nivolumab dosing was 3 mg/kg intravenously every 2 weeks, continuing until either disease progression or unacceptable toxicity. The study used TCR beta sequencing and CyTOF to define a peripheral blood immune signature of response to PD-1 blockade in classical Hodgkin lymphoma. Broad study findings and their caveats: CD4+ but not CD8+ TCR diversity rose significantly by C4D1 (p=0.0027 vs p=0.16), most apparent in complete responders (p=0.02). The study was limited to a single clinical trial cohort, and causes of repertoire differences, possibly disease activity or prior therapy, remained undefined. Baseline TCR diversity was reported as lower in newly diagnosed patients than in healthy donors, and lower still in relapsed/refractory patients. Lower diversity was seen in patients whose nivolumab began less than 1 year after ASCT, and these patients were left out of later analyses so that immune reconstitution would not confound the results. Trial patients with a complete response had baseline diversity similar to that of newly diagnosed patients, while partial responders and progressors had significantly lower diversity.

To note about this clone: Its antigen target is currently unknown. Per-base quality was not reported, and no clone a single base away is much larger than it. This CDR3 is also generated by other DNA sequences in the sample.

This specimen's time point label, interpreted: cycle 4 day 1 (C4D1), after less than 7 weeks of nivolumab. Every trial patient had relapsed after autologous stem cell transplantation, and cohorts A, B and C differed in prior brentuximab vedotin exposure. A total of about 51 patients with relapsed/refractory classical Hodgkin lymphoma made up the trial cohort, and each patient's best overall response was complete response, partial response or progressive disease. Trial patients were treated with single-agent nivolumab in the multi-cohort phase II CheckMate 205 trial. An independent review committee assessed best overall response using the 2007 International Working Group response criteria. Trial PBMCs were collected immediately before nivolumab initiation (C1D1) and during therapy at cycle 2 day 1 and cycle 4 day 1. Peripheral blood was collected in 8 mL Vacutainer Cell Preparation Tubes, from which PBMCs were isolated by centrifugation and then cryopreserved.

Trimming accounts for 0 bases at V and 4 bases at J, while the number of junction bases matched to no gene is 4. The CDR3 sequence holds 16 residues, the cysteine and phenylalanine included. Only the CDR3 portion is preserved as DNA: 48 bases, with reading frame beginning at the first base. CDR1 and CDR2 were assigned from the germline V gene as KGHSH and LQKENI. Genomic DNA was isolated using the Qiagen DNeasy kit from unsorted PBMCs as well as from negatively selected CD4+ and CD8+ fractions. TCR beta CDR3 regions were amplified by immunoSEQ multiplex PCR using primers annealing to V and J segments. A synthetic immune receptor repertoire was used to minimize amplification bias, and any residual bias was removed computationally once sequencing was done. The authors' analysis ran thus. Repertoire diversity was quantified as the Shannon entropy index using custom Python scripts. The unsorted, CD4+ and CD8+ repertoires were each analyzed separately, with the exception of combined analyses, where CD4+ and CD8+ sequences were merged in silico. Clonal expansion was defined as a frequency increase of at least 2-fold after treatment compared with C1D1, and clones undetected at baseline were assigned a pseudocount of 0.5. Clones with 0 or 1 copy at C1D1 were defined as singleton clones, while clones with 2 or more copies were defined as non-singleton clones. By matching protein sequences in sorted samples from the same patient, clones expanded in unsorted samples were annotated as CD4+, CD8+ or unknown. Wilcoxon tests on paired samples were used to test diversity changes from C1D1 to C4D1. In its TCRdb copy, this immuneACCESS table keeps in-frame sequences only and misses some clones. Where compared with another copy, unresolved V genes explain less than half of these, and the others have no known cause. The V and J calls and clone size come from that table; D and trimming were worked out from the DNA. Here the sample has roughly 100,000 clones; about 92% occur a single time. The ten top clones hold 19% of the sample.

The source was peripheral blood mononuclear cells (PBMCs), collected before the fourth cycle of nivolumab. This receptor chain uses TRBV18 and TRBJ2-7, with 12 junctional bases fitting TRBD2. The sequence was obtained from a human donor with classical Hodgkin lymphoma. The DNA sequence is given as TGTGCCAGCTCACCACCCGGACTAGCGGGGCTATACGAGCAGTACTTC. It encodes CASSPPGLAGLYEQYF. When the CDR3 is completed using the reference TRBV18 and TRBJ2-7 genes on either side, the full variable domain is NAGVMQNPRHLVRRRGQEARLRCSPMKGHSHVYWYRQLPEEGLKFMVYLQKENIIDESGMPKERFSAEFPKEGPSILRIQQVVRGDSAAYFCASSPPGLAGLYEQYFGPGTRLTVT.